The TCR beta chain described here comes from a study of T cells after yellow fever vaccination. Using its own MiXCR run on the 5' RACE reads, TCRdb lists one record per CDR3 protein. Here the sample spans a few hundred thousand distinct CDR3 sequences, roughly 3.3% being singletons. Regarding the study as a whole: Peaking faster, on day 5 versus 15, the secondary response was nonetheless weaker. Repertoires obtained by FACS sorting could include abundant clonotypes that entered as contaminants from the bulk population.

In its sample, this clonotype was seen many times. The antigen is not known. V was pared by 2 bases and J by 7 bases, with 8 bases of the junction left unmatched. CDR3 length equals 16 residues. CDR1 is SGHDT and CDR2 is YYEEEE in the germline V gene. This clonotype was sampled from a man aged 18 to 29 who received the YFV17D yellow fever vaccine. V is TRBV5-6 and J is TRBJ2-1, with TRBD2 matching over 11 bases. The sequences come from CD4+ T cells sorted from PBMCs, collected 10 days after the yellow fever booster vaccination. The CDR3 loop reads CASSFLAGGPRNEQFF. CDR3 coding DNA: TGTGCCAGCAGCTTCTTAGCGGGGGGGCCAAGGAATGAGCAGTTCTTC.